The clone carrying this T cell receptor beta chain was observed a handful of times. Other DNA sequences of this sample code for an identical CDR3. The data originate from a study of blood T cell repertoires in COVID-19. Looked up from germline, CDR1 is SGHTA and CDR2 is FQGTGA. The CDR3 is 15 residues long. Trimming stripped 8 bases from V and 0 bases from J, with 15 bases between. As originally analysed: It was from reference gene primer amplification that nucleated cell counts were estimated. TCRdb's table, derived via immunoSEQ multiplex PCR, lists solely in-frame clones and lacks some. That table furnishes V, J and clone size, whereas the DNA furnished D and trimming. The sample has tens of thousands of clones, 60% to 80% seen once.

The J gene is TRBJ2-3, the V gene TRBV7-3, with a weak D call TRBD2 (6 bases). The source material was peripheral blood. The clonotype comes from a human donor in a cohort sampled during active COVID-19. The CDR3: CASSRAGGSTDTQYF. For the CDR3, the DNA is TGTGCCAGCTCGAGGGCTGGGGGGAGCACAGATACGCAGTATTTT.